The 16 T cell receptor beta chains in this list originate from one sample, sequenced in a study of post-analysis software for immune sequencing data. TCR beta cDNA libraries included unique molecular identifiers. One entry per CDR3 protein, called by TCRdb with MiXCR from the PCR reads. This sample yields roughly 600,000 distinct CDR3 sequences, of which about 40% are seen a single time; about 1.8% belongs to the top ten. These receptors' antigens are unknown. Overall study findings and caveats: Among roughly 5 TRBV segments more frequent in patients than controls were TRBV5-6, TRBV5-1 and TRBV20-1.

Sequenced sample: blood. These receptors were obtained from a girl aged 10 to 17 with multiple sclerosis.

The chain couples TRBV5-1 to TRBJ2-3; D perhaps matches TRBD1 (6 bases). V was pared by 4 bases and J by 4 bases, with 10 bases between. Germline lookup yields CDR1 SGHRS and CDR2 YFSETQ. The CDR3 covers 13 residues. The chain's CDR3 is CASSEQGADTQYF. The CDR3 region has the DNA TGCGCCAGCAGCGAACAGGGAGCAGATACGCAGTATTTT. Complete variable domain (other parts from reference TRBV5-1 and TRBJ2-3): KAGVTQTPRYLIKTRGQQVTLSCSPISGHRSVSWYQQTPGQGLQFLFEYFSETQRNKGNFPGRFSGRQFSNSRSEMNVSTLELGDSALYLCASSEQGADTQYFGPGTRLTVL.

The chain couples TRBV12-3 or TRBV12-4 to TRBJ1-2, with 8 bases aligning to TRBD1. The CDR3 runs 14 residues. V dropped 6 bases and J dropped 1; count of bases not matched to a gene: 4. In DNA, the CDR3 is TGTGCCAGCAGACAACAGGGGGGTAACTATGGCTACACCTTC. This codes for CASRQQGGNYGYTF.

CDR3 coding DNA: TGCGCCAGCAGCCAAGATGGCCTTCTACGGCAGTTCTTC. Amino acid sequence: CASSQDGLLRQFF. The chain is built from TRBV4-1 and TRBJ2-1; D uncertain. Germline CDR1 reads MGHRA; CDR2 reads YSYEKL. V lost 0 bases and J 12 bases, leaving 12 bases between the germline ends. The CDR3 consists of 13 residues.

The rearrangement joins TRBV12-3 or TRBV12-4 to TRBJ2-1; TRBD2 agrees at 13 bases. The CDR3 totals 16 residues. The trim removed 5 bases at V and 6 bases at J, leaving 7 bases unmatched. The CDR3 reads CASSARGLAGINEQFF. CDR3 nucleotide sequence: TGTGCCAGCAGTGCGCGGGGACTAGCGGGGATCAATGAGCAGTTCTTC.

This clonotype is a singleton in its sample. The rearrangement joins TRBV9 to TRBJ2-7; D not resolved. This CDR3 spans 14 amino acids. Deletions cut 0 bases from V and 2 bases from J, with 9 bases between. The germline V gene has CDR1 SGDLS and CDR2 YYNGEE. In nucleotides, the CDR3 is TGTGCCAGCAGCGTAGAGGTGACAACCTACGAGCAGTACTTC. It encodes CASSVEVTTYEQYF.

This clonotype was seen a few times. This chain links TRBV30 with TRBJ2-3; D is possibly TRBD2 (5 bases). With 0 bases removed from V and 9 bases from J, the gap between germline ends came to 10 bases. The germline gives CDR1 GTSNPN, CDR2 SVGIG (reference sequence). This CDR3 comprises 12 residues. CDR3 in amino acids: CAWSVSGSTQYF. Written as DNA, the CDR3 is TGTGCCTGGAGTGTTAGTGGGAGCACGCAGTATTTT.

In this sample, this clonotype turned up a few times. The gene calls are TRBV2 and TRBJ2-2, with a tentative D call TRBD1 (6 bases). The V and J ends lost 2 bases and 4 bases respectively, with 8 bases between them. The germline CDR1 and CDR2 sequences are SNHLY and FYNNEI. This CDR3 is built from 14 residues. The CDR3 DNA sequence: TGTGCCAGCAGTGAACAGGGGACCACCGGGGAGCTGTTTTTT. This encodes CASSEQGTTGELFF.

The chain is built from TRBV4-1 and TRBJ2-1; D is possibly TRBD1 (5 bases). V lost 1 base and J 0 bases, leaving 7 bases between the germline ends. From germline, CDR1 is MGHRA and CDR2 YSYEKL. This CDR3 has 15 residues. The chain's CDR3 is CASSQGQLSYNEQFF. The CDR3, as DNA: TGCGCCAGCAGCCAAGGACAGCTCTCCTACAATGAGCAGTTCTTC.

The chain recombines TRBV5-1 with TRBJ1-2; D unresolved. Per germline, CDR1 SGHRS and CDR2 YFSETQ. The CDR3 runs to 14 residues. The germline V and J ends were trimmed by 6 bases and 8 bases, with 20 bases remaining between them. The CDR3 loop reads CASTLLDGKDGYTF. The CDR3 nucleotides read TGCGCCAGCACCCTCCTTGACGGGAAGGACGGCTACACCTTC.

The J gene is TRBJ1-4, the V gene TRBV29-1; D is unresolved. Trimming cost V 6 bases and J 2 bases, with 10 bases left between them. Germline CDR1 and CDR2: SQVTM and ANQGSEA. The CDR3 runs 13 residues. The CDR3 region is CSVDGPTNEKLFF. DNA for the CDR3: TGCAGCGTGGACGGACCGACTAATGAAAAACTGTTTTTT.

This clonotype has just a few counts. The chain carries TRBV20-1 and TRBJ1-1; the D is unclear. The germline V gene has CDR1 DFQATT and CDR2 SNEGSKA (reference sequence). V shed 0 bases and J shed 1 base, with 12 bases lying between them. CDR3 length: 15 amino acids. The CDR3 DNA reads TGCAGTGCTAGAGATCCCCGGTTGGGGAACACTGAAGCTTTCTTT. Residues: CSARDPRLGNTEAFF.

Concerning this clonotype: This sequence may be a read error, since a much larger clone differs from it by one base. The rearrangement links TRBV6-4 to TRBJ2-1, with D unresolved. Germline V gives CDR1 MRHNA, CDR2 SNTAGT. The CDR3 has 13 amino acids. CDR3 coding DNA: TGTGCCAACAGTGCAGGCTACTACAATGAGCAGTTCTTC. Translated, it gives CANSAGYYNEQFF.

This clonotype was picked up a small number of times. This chain uses TRBV27 with TRBJ1-2, with 7 positions matching TRBD1. With V trimmed by 5 bases and J by 4 bases, 16 bases remained unmatched. There are 17 residues in the CDR3. Germline assignment: CDR1 MNHEY and CDR2 SMNVEV (reference sequence). The CDR3 DNA follows: TGTGCCAGCAGTCCGGGACAGCCCTTTAGTTCCTCCTATGGCTACACCTTC. Amino acid sequence: CASSPGQPFSSSYGYTF.

The V and J genes are TRBV5-1 and TRBJ2-5; no clear D. V was trimmed by 3 bases and J by 1 base, leaving 19 bases between them. Germline CDR1 reads SGHRS; CDR2 reads YFSETQ. The CDR3 runs to 17 residues. The CDR3: CASSSQKGLPGQETQYF. For the CDR3, the DNA is TGCGCCAGCAGCTCCCAGAAAGGCCTACCTGGCCAAGAGACCCAGTACTTC.

This sequence joins TRBV6-6 and TRBJ1-6; unclear D gene. The V gene's germline CDR1 is MNHNY and CDR2 SVGAGI (reference sequence). The CDR3 contains 15 residues. V was shortened by 0 bases and J by 5 bases, with 8 bases between the two germline ends. This CDR3 reads CASSYSSPDNSPLHF. The DNA for the CDR3 is TGTGCCAGCAGTTACTCGAGTCCGGATAATTCACCCCTCCACTTT.

A few counts support this clonotype. CDR3 in DNA: TGCAGCGTTGAACTGGGGAGGGACGAGCAGTACTTC. This codes for CSVELGRDEQYF. This rearrangement joins TRBV29-1 to TRBJ2-7; 7 positions match TRBD2. With 2 bases clipped from V and 5 bases from J, the junction kept 3 bases outside the gene matches. Germline-derived CDR1 and CDR2 are SQVTM and ANQGSEA. This CDR3 is built from 12 residues.